This T cell receptor (beta chain) appears in the sequencing data of a study of regulatory T cells in long-lasting Graves disease. Across the study: By definition, persistent Graves' disease involved antithyroid drugs for over 5 years alongside positive TSH receptor antibodies.

Trimming removed 5 bases from V and 1 base from J; junction bases left unmatched: 3. Germline V CDR1 and CDR2: SEHNR, FQNEAQ (reference sequence). The CDR3 runs to 14 residues. This clonotype occurred many times. Its antigen is not identified. Stated time point: persistent/refractory GD, antithyroid drugs over 5 years with positive TRAb. Following extraction of RNA from PBMCs, that RNA was used to make the TCR library. Enrollment of patients was through an endocrinology department in Xi'an, China. Study-wide results and limits: Persistent cases of Graves' showed reduced TCR diversity relative to newly diagnosed patients. Persistent disease was characterized by preferential usage of TRBV28, TRBJ1-2 and TRBJ2-5.

Both iRepertoire HTBI primers and Arm-PCR of CDR3 regions were used to build the TCR beta libraries. One entry per CDR3 protein, called by TCRdb with MiXCR from the multiplex PCR reads. Of 430,000 or so distinct CDR3 sequences in the sample, 20% to 25% were seen once. The V call is TRBV7-9, the J call TRBJ2-7; TRBD1 matches at 9 bases. The TCR comes from a female donor with Graves disease. The sequenced sample was peripheral blood mononuclear cells (PBMCs), obtained when the disease was refractory, from a patient treated with antithyroid drugs. CDR3 coding DNA: TGTGCCAGCAGCCCCGGGACAGGGTCCTACGAGCAGTACTTC. It yields the protein CASSPGTGSYEQYF.